This TCR beta chain derives from a study of CXCR3-negative and CXCR3-positive naive CD8 T cells. Overall study context: Sequencing brought in 130 million or so TRB reads altogether, and each library got about 1.5 +/- 0.3 million.

General study results and limits: Naive cells that were CXCR3-negative or CXCR3-positive used TRBV-TRBJ genes alike, while memory cells diverged.

A note on this clonotype: Its antigen is unknown.

Looked up from germline, CDR1 is LNHDA and CDR2 is SQIVND (reference sequence). The CDR3 totals 15 residues. UMI-labeled 5' RACE TRB cDNA libraries were prepared from the cells. TCRdb re-called the 5' RACE reads and gives one entry per CDR3 protein, without DNA. The sample table sets out 50,000 to 65,000 distinct CDR3 sequences. This receptor was obtained from a human donor in good health. Some clones in this sample may be carry-over from other donors' samples. V usage is TRBV19 and J usage is TRBJ1-1; TCRdb proposes TRBD1, but this gene call is untestable without DNA. The sequenced sample was naive CXCR3- CD8+ T cells from blood. Subset reported: CD45RO-CCR7+CD27+CD95- naive CD8+ T cells lacking CXCR3 (TNR3-). CDR3 loop: CASSLAQGLNTEAFF.